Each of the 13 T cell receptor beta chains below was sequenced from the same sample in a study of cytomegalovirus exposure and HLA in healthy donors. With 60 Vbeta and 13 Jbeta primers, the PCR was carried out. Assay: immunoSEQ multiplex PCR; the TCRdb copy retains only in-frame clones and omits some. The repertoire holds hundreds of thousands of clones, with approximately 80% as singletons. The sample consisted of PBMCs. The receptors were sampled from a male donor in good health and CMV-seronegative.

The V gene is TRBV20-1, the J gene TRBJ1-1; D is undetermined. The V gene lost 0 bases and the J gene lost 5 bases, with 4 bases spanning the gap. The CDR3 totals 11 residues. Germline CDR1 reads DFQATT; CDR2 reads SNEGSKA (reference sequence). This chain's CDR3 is CSARDPTEAFF. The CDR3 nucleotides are TGCAGTGCTAGAGACCCTACTGAAGCTTTCTTT.

CDR3: CASSEEGLSNQPQHF. The CDR3 coding sequence is TGTGCCAGCAGTGAGGAGGGGCTGAGCAATCAGCCCCAGCATTTT. This chain connects TRBV2 to TRBJ1-5; tentative D call: TRBD1 (5 bases). The CDR3 spans 15 residues. Trimming removed 3 bases from V and 1 base from J, with 10 bases in between. Germline V gene data show CDR1 as SNHLY and CDR2 as FYNNEI.

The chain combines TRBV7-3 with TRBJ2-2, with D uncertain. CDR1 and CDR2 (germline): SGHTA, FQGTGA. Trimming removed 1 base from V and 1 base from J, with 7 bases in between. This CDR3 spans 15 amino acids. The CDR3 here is CASSLRHLNTGELFF. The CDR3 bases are TGTGCCAGCAGCTTAAGGCACCTGAACACCGGGGAGCTGTTTTTT.

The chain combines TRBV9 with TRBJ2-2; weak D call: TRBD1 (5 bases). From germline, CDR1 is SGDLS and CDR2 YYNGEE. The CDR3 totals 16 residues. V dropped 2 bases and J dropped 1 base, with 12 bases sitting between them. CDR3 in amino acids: CASSVTDSQNTGELFF. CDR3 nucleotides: TGTGCCAGCAGCGTGACAGACTCCCAGAACACCGGGGAGCTGTTTTTT.

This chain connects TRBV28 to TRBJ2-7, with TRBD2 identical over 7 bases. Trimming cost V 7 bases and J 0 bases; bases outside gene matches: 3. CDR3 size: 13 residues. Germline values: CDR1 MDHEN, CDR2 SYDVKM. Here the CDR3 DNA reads TGTGCCAGCACTAGCGGAGGCTCCTACGAGCAGTACTTC. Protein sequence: CASTSGGSYEQYF.

The CDR3 here is CATSRGRGTANTEAFF. DNA for the CDR3: TGTGCCACCAGCAGAGGGAGGGGGACAGCGAACACTGAAGCTTTCTTT. The rearrangement links TRBV15 to TRBJ1-1, with 7 bases matching TRBD1. Germline V gives CDR1 LNHNV, CDR2 YYDKDF (reference sequence). V lost 1 base and J lost 1; bases outside the gene matches: 6. CDR3 length: 16 residues.

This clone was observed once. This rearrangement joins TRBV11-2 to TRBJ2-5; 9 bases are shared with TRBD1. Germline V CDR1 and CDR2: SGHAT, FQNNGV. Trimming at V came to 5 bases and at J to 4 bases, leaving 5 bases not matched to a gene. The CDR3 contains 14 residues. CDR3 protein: CASSARTGVETQYF. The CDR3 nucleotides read TGTGCCAGCAGCGCCCGGACAGGGGTAGAGACCCAGTACTTC.

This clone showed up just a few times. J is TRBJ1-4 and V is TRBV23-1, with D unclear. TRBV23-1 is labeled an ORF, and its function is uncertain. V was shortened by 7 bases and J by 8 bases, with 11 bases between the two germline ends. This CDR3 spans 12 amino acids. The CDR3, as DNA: TGCGCCAGCAAGGGAGGTCCCGAAAAACTGTTTTTT. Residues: CASKGGPEKLFF.

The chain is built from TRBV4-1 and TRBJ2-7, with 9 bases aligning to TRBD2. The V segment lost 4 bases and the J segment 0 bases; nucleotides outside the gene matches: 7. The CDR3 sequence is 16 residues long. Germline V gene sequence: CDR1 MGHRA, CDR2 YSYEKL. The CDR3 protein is CASSRSGTSLSYEQYF. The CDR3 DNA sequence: TGCGCCAGCAGCCGATCCGGGACTAGCCTCTCCTACGAGCAGTACTTC.

The CDR3 loop is CASSVAAGGEETQYF. The CDR3 nucleotides read TGTGCCAGCAGCGTAGCGGCAGGGGGCGAAGAGACCCAGTACTTC. The V call is TRBV9, the J call TRBJ2-5, with 8 bases identical to TRBD1. CDR1 SGDLS and CDR2 YYNGEE come from the germline V gene. The CDR3 covers 15 residues. V was pared by 0 bases and J by 3 bases, with 4 bases of the junction left unmatched.

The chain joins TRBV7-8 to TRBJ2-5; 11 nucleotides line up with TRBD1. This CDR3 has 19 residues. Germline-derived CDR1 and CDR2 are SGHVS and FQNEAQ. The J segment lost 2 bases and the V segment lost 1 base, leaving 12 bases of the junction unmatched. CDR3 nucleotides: TGTGCCAGCAGCTTAGTAGGGGGGAATGGACAGGGGGCACAAGAGACCCAGTACTTC. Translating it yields CASSLVGGNGQGAQETQYF.

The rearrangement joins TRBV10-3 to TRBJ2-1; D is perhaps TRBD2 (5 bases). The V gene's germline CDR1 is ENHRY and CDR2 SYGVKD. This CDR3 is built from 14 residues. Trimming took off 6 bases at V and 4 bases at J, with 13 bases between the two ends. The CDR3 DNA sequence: TGTGCCATCAGAGACTATGGGGAGTACAATGAGCAGTTCTTC. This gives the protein CAIRDYGEYNEQFF.

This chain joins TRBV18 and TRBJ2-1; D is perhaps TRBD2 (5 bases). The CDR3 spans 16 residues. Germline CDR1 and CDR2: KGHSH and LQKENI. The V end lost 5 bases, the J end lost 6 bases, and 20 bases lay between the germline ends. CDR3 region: CASSELGGSAINEQFF. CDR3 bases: TGTGCCAGCTCAGAATTGGGCGGTAGCGCCATCAATGAGCAGTTCTTC.